This T cell receptor (beta chain) was observed in a study of beta chain features in type 1 diabetes. For the study at large: Across every sample, some 110 million sorted cells were examined in total.

The CDR3 has 14 residues. The ends were cut back, 5 bases at V and 2 bases at J, with 11 bases in the middle. Germline V gene sequence: CDR1 SGHVS, CDR2 FNYEAQ. This clone appeared a few times. Its antigen is currently unknown. Overall study findings and caveats: The similarity of naive, central memory and Treg TCRB repertoires appeared greater among patients than among healthy donors.

TCRB transcripts that were expressed got sequenced, as all of the isolated RNA had been reverse transcribed. TCRdb keeps only in-frame clones here, not all; method: immunoSEQ multiplex PCR. The sample includes 130,000 or so clones, 9.2% of them seen just once. V and J are TRBV7-6 and TRBJ2-3, with a possible D match to TRBD2 (5 bases). Material: central memory CD4+ T cells from blood. This sequence originates from a man aged 18 to 30 in good health. The CDR3 region is CASSPGLHTDTQYF. The CDR3 DNA reads TGTGCCAGCAGCCCTGGACTGCACACAGATACGCAGTATTTT.